The entry below gives a single TCR beta chain sequence along with its context. Its cognate antigen is unknown. This sample stems from a study of vaccination and CD4 T cells after COVID-19. Germline V gene lookup returns CDR1 MNHNS and CDR2 SASEGT. V was clipped by 6 bases and J by 3 bases, with 8 bases between them. The CDR3 extends over 13 amino acids. Treatment reported: approximately 10-day PBMC culture with coronavirus spike peptide pools or control peptides (ViraFEST assay). The Oncomine TCR Beta short-read assay was what sequenced the DNA obtained from cultured CD4+ T cells. TCRdb reprocessed the PCR reads via MiXCR and lists one record per CDR3 protein. Of around 20,000 distinct CDR3 sequences detected, about 40% appear once; the ten largest clones hold about 27%.

The V call is TRBV6-1, the J call TRBJ1-4; D might be TRBD1 (5 bases). The input for sequencing was CD4+ T cells from blood, cultured in vitro, taken before SARS-CoV-2 vaccination. The receptor was isolated from a human donor who received a COVID-19 vaccine. The CDR3 DNA sequence: TGTGCCAGCAGGGGACCCTCTAATGAAAAACTGTTTTTT. This codes for CASRGPSNEKLFF.